This T cell receptor (beta chain) was sequenced for a study of shared T cell receptors in the human thymus. Trimming took off 2 bases at V and 4 bases at J, with 5 bases between the two ends. Germline values: CDR1 SGHRS, CDR2 YFSETQ. The CDR3 has 12 amino acids. The data were produced by immunoSEQ multiplex PCR, yet TCRdb's version contains in-frame clones alone and is incomplete. The table shows about 660,000 clones, with 87% occurring only once. The sample was also linked to a second study, of human thymus T cells. As that report states: The people who donated were healthy Finnish babies having corrective surgery for congenital heart defects. Thymic tissue was derived from resections collected during corrective heart surgery. V and J gene usage appeared biased in thymic and blood repertoires. Related research described strongly overlapping thymic repertoires in unrelated people.

The origin of this receptor is a boy in the first two years of life with a congenital heart defect. This sequence joins TRBV5-1 and TRBJ2-3, with D unresolved. Sequenced sample: thymocytes. This chain's CDR3 is CASSFLADTQYF. The CDR3 DNA follows: TGCGCCAGCAGCTTCCTAGCAGATACGCAGTATTTT.